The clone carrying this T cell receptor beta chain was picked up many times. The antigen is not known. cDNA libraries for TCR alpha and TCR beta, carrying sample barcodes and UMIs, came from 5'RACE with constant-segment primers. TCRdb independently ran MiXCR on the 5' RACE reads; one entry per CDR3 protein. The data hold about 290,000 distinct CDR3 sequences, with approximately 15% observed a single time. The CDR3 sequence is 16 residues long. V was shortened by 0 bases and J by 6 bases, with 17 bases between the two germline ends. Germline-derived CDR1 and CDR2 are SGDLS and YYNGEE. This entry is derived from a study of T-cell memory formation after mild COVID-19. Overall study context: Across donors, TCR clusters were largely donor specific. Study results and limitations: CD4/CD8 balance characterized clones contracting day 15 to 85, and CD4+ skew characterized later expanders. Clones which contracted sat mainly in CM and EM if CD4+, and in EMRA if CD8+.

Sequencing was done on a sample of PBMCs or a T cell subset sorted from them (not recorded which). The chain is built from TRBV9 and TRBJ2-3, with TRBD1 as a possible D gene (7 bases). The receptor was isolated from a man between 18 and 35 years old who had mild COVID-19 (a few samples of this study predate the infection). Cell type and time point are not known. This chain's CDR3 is CASSVGRGAKVDTQYF. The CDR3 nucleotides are TGTGCCAGCAGCGTAGGCAGGGGGGCGAAGGTGGATACGCAGTATTTT.